These 2 T cell receptor beta chains share one sample of origin, sequenced in a study of post-analysis software for immune sequencing data. Their cognate antigens are unknown. Built from TCR beta cDNA, the libraries had unique molecular identifiers in them. Each CDR3 protein is one row after TCRdb ran MiXCR on the PCR reads. The profile covers hundreds of thousands of distinct CDR3 sequences, with about a third appearing a single time and around an eighth taken by the ten largest. Study-wide results and caveats: With TRBV5-6, TRBV5-1 and TRBV20-1 included, about 5 TRBV segments were more frequent in patients than in controls.

Material: blood. The receptors stem from a girl aged 5 to 17 with multiple sclerosis.

As to this clonotype: Compared with germline, one end of the junction differs, possibly owing to a read error. V is TRBV12-3 or TRBV12-4 and J is TRBJ2-7; 9 nucleotides agree with TRBD1. CDR3 size: 15 residues. The CDR3 DNA is TGTGCCAGCAGCCAAGTGGGGACAGGGATCTACAAGCAGTACTTC. The encoded protein is CASSQVGTGIYKQYF.

Comment on this clonotype: One end of the junction does not line up with germline, which may come from a read error. The chain carries TRBV7-2 and TRBJ1-6, with 8 bases lining up with TRBD1. The CDR3 contains 17 residues. Per the germline V gene, CDR1 is SGHTA and CDR2 is FQGNSA. This CDR3 reads CASNLAAGGSNNSPLHF. In DNA form, the CDR3 reads TGTGCCAGCAACTTAGCTGCAGGGGGCTCGAATAATTCACCCCTCCACTTT.